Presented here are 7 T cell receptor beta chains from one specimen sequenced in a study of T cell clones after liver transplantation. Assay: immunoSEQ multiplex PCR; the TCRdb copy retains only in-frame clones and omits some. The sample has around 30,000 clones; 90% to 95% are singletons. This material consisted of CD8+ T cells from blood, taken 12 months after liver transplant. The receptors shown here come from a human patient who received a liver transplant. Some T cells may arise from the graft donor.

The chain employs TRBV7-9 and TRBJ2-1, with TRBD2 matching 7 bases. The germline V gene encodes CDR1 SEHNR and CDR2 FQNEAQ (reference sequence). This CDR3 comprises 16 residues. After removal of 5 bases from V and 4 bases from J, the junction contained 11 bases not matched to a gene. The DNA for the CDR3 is TGTGCCAGCAGCCACAACCCCGGGAGGTTGTACAATGAGCAGTTCTTC. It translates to CASSHNPGRLYNEQFF.

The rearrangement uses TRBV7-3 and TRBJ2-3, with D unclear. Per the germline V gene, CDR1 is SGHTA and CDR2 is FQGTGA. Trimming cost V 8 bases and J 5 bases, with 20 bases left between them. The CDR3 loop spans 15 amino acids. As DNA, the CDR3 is TGTGCCAGCGCCGTTGACGCGAGGTCCCAAGATACGCAGTATTTT. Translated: CASAVDARSQDTQYF.

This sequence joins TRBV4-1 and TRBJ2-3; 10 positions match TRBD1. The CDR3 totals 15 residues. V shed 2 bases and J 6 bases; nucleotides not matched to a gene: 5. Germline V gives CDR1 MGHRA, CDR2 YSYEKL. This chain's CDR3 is CASSQPTGGEDTQYF. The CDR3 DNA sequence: TGCGCCAGCAGCCAACCGACAGGGGGCGAGGATACGCAGTATTTT.

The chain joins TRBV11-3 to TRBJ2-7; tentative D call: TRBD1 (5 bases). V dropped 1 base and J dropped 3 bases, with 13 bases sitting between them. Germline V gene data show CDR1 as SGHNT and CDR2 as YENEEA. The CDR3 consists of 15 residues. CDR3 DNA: TGTGCCAGCAGCTTAGGAGACAGCTTCTTCTACGAGCAGTACTTC. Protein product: CASSLGDSFFYEQYF.

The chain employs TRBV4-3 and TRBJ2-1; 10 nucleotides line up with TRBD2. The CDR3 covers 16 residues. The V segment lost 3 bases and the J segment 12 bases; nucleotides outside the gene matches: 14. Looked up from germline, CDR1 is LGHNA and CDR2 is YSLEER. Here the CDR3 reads CASSHMLAGEDTWQFF. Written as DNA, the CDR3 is TGCGCCAGCAGCCACATGCTAGCGGGAGAGGATACGTGGCAGTTCTTC.

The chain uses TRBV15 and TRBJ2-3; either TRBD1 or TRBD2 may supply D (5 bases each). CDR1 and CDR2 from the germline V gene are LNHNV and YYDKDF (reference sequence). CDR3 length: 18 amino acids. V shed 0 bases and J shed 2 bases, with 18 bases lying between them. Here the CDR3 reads CATSRDRGRGALTDTQYF. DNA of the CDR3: TGTGCCACCAGCAGAGATAGGGGAAGGGGAGCTCTCACAGATACGCAGTATTTT.

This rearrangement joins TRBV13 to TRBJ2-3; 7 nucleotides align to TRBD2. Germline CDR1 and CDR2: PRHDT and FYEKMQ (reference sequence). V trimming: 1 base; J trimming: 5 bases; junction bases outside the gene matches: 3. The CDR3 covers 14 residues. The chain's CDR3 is CASSLDWGGDTQYF. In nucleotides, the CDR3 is TGTGCCAGCAGCTTAGACTGGGGGGGAGATACGCAGTATTTT.